This T cell receptor beta chain was sequenced for a study of regulatory T cells in long-lasting Graves disease. Time point in this sample: persistent/refractory GD, antithyroid drugs over 5 years with positive TRAb. RNA extracted from PBMCs served as the sequencing template. The TCR beta library used iRepertoire HTBI primers with Arm-PCR amplification of CDR3. TCRdb called the multiplex PCR reads again in MiXCR, with one record for every CDR3 protein. The sample carries 600,000 to 850,000 distinct CDR3 sequences, 25% to 30% recorded once. This clonotype came up a few times. This TCR derives from a female donor with Graves disease. Sequencing was performed on peripheral blood mononuclear cells (PBMCs), taken when the disease was refractory, from a patient treated with antithyroid drugs.

In DNA form, the CDR3 reads TGCAGTGCAAGACAGGGGGAGGATGAAAAACTGTTTTTT. This codes for CSARQGEDEKLFF. The chain links TRBV20-1 to TRBJ1-4, with 9 bases lining up with TRBD1. The ends lost 6 bases at V and 6 bases at J; junction bases unmatched: 5. The CDR3 length is 13 residues. Germline assignment: CDR1 DFQATT and CDR2 SNEGSKA (reference sequence).